This T cell receptor beta chain was recovered during a study of Ad26.COV2.S vaccination and SARS-CoV-2 variants. This sample's treatment: 15 to 20 received Ad26.COV2.S at low or high dose, single or two shots; 5 received placebo; per-sample allocation not given. Sampling took place 63 days after the first vaccine or placebo injection. Measured with immunoSEQ multiplex PCR; TCRdb has only the in-frame clones, and not every one. The table records just over 350,000 clones, roughly 81% of them present only once. Sequences were derived from peripheral blood, sampled in a trial of Ad26.COV2.S vaccine versus placebo. The TCR sequence derives from a person between 18 and 65 years old who received the Ad26.COV2.S COVID-19 vaccine or a placebo.

The CDR3 DNA sequence: TGTGCCAGCAGCTGGGCGGGCGGGGAGCTGTTTTTT. Its translation: CASSWAGGELFF. The chain carries TRBV7-6 and TRBJ2-2; maybe TRBD2 (5 bases). Germline V lookup: CDR1 SGHVS, CDR2 FNYEAQ. The CDR3 sequence is 12 residues long. The ends were cut back, 4 bases at V and 7 bases at J, with 7 bases in the middle.